This paragraph reports one TCR beta chain. Its antigen is still unknown. This CDR3 has 13 residues. Germline V gene data show CDR1 as MNHEY and CDR2 as SVGAGI. V was pared by 4 bases and J by 6 bases, with 9 bases between. This record belongs to a study of graft-versus-host responses after intestinal transplantation. Assay: immunoSEQ multiplex PCR; the TCRdb copy retains only in-frame clones and omits some. Found here are 45,000 to 60,000 clones, 85% to 95% of them singletons; the top ten hold approximately 0.21%. Study-level points and caveats: Researchers found GvH clones in recipient marrow, and some showed up first in ileum or blood.

The chain joins TRBV6-5 to TRBJ2-2, with TRBD2 as a possible D gene (6 bases). The starting material was unstimulated CD8+ T cells sorted from spleen or lymph node cells, obtained before transplant. This clonotype originated in a human donor who was the organ donor for an intestinal transplant. CDR3 nucleotide sequence: TGTGCCAGCAGTTCGGGGGTGCCCGGGGAGCTGTTTTTT. It encodes CASSSGVPGELFF.